Included here is one TCR beta chain sequence, with context. The sample belongs to a study of cytomegalovirus exposure and HLA in healthy donors. J gave up 5 bases and V 0 bases, and 2 bases lay outside the gene matches. The CDR3 extends over 14 amino acids. Looked up from germline, CDR1 is SGHNT and CDR2 is YYREEE (reference sequence). PCR employed 60 Vbeta and 13 Jbeta primers. Data came from immunoSEQ multiplex PCR; TCRdb stores just in-frame clones and leaves some out. This sample has roughly 150,000 clones, with approximately 85% found just once. The TCR sequence derives from a man under 40 in good health and CMV-seropositive. Sequencing was done on a sample of PBMCs. This rearrangement joins TRBV5-4 to TRBJ2-1; 7 nucleotides agree with TRBD2. The CDR3 protein is CASSLVGRHNEQFF. CDR3 coding DNA: TGTGCCAGCAGCTTGGTCGGGAGGCACAATGAGCAGTTCTTC.